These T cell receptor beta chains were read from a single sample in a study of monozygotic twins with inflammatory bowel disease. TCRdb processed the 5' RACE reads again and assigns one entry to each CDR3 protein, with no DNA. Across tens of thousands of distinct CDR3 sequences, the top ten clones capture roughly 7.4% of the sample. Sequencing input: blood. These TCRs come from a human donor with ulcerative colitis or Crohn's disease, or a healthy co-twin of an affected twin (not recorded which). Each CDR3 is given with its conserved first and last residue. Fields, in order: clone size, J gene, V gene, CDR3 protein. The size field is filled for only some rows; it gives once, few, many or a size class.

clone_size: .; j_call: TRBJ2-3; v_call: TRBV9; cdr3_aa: CASSHGGTQYF
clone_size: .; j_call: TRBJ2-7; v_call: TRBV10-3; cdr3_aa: CAISESGQGADEQYF
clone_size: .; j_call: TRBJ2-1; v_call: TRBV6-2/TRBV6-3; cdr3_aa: CASREINEQFF
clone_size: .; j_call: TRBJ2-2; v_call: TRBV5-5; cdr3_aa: CASSFHSEDGELFF
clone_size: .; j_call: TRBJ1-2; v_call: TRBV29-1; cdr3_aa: CSAERGGLGNGYTF
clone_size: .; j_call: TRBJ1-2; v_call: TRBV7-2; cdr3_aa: CASSAPTGGSAGYTF
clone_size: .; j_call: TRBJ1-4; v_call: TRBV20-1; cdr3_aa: CSARAGTQLFF
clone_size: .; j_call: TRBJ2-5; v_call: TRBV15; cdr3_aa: CATSRVASGRETQYF
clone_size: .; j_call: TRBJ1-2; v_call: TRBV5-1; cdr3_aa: CASSRDRGSYGYTF
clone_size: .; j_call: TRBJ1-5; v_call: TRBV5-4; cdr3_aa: CASSLEAGSGESQHF
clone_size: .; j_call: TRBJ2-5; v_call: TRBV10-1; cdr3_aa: CASSELETQYF
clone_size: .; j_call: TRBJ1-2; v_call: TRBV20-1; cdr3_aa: CSAREGQNYGYTF
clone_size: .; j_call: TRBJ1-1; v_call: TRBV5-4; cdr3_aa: CASSLDVDTEAFF
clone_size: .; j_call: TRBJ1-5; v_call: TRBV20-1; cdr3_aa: CSAARDSNQPQHF
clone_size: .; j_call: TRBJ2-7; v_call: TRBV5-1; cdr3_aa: CASSLGWTGSLEQYF
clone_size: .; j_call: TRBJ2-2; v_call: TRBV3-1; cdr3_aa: CGSRMDGELFF
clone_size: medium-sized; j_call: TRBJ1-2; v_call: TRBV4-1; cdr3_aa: CASSQDRVTGGYTF
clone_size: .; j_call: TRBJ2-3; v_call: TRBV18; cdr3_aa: CASSRAGLNTDTQYF
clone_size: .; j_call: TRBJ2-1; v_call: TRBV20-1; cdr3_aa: CSARDPWAGKVVGSYNEQFF
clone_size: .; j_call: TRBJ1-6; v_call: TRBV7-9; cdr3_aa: CASSLEATGRSPLHF
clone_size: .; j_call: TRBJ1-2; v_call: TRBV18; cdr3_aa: CASSPQGTPRAGYTF
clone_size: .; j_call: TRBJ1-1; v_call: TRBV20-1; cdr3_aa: CSARLHLNTEAFF
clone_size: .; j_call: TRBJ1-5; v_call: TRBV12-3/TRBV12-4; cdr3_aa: CASSLRADQPQHF
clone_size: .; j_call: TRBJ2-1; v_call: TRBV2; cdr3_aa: CASTIGKLPSTYNEQFF
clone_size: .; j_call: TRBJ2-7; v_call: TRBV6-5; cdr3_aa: CASRSGLPYEQYF
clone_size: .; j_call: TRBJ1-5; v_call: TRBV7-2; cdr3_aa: CASSPYRGDGQPQHF
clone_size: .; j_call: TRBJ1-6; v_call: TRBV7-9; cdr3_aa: CASSPGRFTPLHF
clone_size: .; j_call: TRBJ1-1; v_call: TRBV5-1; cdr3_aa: CASAGRVGNTEAFF
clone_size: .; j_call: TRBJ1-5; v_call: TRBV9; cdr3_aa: CASSVSSTNQPQHF
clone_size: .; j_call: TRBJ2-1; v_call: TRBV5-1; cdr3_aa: CASSTTGGFRNEQFF
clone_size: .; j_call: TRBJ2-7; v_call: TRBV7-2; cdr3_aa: CASSSRRDRGTYEQYF
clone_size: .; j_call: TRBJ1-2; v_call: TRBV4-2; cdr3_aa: CASSQEWGQGRSNYGYTF
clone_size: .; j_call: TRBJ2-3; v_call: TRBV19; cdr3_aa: CASSMGWDSKDTQYF
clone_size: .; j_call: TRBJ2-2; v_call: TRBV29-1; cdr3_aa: CSVGWGFGELFF
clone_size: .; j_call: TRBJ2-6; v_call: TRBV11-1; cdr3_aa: CASRLATGPIAVANVLTF
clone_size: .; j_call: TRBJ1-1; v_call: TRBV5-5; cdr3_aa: CASSLSWVNTEAFF
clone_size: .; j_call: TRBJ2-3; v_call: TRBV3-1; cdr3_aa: CASSQDSGQGALPGTDTQYF
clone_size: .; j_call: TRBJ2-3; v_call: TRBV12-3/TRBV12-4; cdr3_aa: CASSSMGTQYF
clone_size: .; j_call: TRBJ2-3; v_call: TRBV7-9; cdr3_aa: CASSLRQGADTQYF
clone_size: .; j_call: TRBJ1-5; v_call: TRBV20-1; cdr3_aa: CSASAAGIADQPQHF
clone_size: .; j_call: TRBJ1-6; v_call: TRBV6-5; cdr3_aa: CASSYSGQGLRSPLHF
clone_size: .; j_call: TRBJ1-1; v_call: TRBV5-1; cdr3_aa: CASSLRGSGMNTEAFF
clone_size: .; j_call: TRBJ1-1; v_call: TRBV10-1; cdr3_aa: CASSEWGGAGTEAFF
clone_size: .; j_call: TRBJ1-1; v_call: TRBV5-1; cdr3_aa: CASSLDEDTEAFF
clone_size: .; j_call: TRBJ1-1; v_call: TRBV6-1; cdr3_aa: CASSRQGRNTEAFF
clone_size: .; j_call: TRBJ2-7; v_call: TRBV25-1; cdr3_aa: CASSDGGRGGYEQYF
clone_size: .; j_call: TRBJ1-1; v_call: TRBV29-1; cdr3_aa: CSVESYSEAFF
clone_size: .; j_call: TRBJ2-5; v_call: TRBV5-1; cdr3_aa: CASSLGQGDGETQYF
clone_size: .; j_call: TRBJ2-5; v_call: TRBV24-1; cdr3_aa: CATSDPTAETQYF
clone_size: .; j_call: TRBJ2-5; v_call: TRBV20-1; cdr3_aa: CSARGGAGQETQYF
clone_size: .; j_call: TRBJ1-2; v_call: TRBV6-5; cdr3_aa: CASSYAAGSGHGYTF
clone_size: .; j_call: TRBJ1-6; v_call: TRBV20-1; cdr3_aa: CSATGPRGEHSPLHF
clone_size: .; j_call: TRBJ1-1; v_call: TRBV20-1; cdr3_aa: CSATGTGTEAFF
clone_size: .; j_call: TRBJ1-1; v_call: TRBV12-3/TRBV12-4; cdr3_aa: CASSIQVNELGTEAFF